The source of this T cell receptor (beta chain) is a study of T cell responses to AZD1222 COVID-19 vaccine. Overall study context: Second-dose timings of about 4 or about 12 weeks were pooled.

The repertoire was sequenced with immunoSEQ multiplex PCR; TCRdb's copy has only in-frame clones and lacks some. The sample includes 130,000 to 150,000 clones, around 90% of them seen just once. Study-level points and caveats: Donors were mostly white British, more females; clonal diversity possibly underestimated. At 160-218 and 743-854, vaccine-associated CD4 TCRs were dominant, and they spanned spike. Every sample of the repertoires postdated the peak T cell response.

Concerning this clone itself: Its antigen is currently unknown.

V shed 2 bases, J shed 3 bases, and the junction held 12 bases outside the gene matches. This CDR3 comprises 17 residues. CDR1 is LNHDA and CDR2 is SQIVND in the germline V gene (reference sequence). This chain connects TRBV19 to TRBJ1-1, with 7 bases matching TRBD1. The source of this sequence is an adult in good health. Sequenced here: peripheral blood, sampled on day 0 of AZD1222 vaccination. The CDR3, as DNA: TGTGCCAGTAGTATAAGCTCGGAGGGGGCGGTTCACACTGAAGCTTTCTTT. Encoded protein: CASSISSEGAVHTEAFF.